This T cell receptor (beta chain) comes out of a study of beta chain features in type 1 diabetes. Study-level background: Healthy donors, compared against patients, showed similar age, gender and cell yields. Study conclusions and caveats: Shortening that was moderate but significant affected the TCRB CDR3s of Type 1 diabetes patients in all four CD4+ subsets.

This clone occurred a few times. Its antigen is unknown. The authors reverse transcribed all of the isolated RNA, so sequencing captured expressed TCRB transcripts. Measured with immunoSEQ multiplex PCR; TCRdb has only the in-frame clones, and not every one. Among 300,000 to 400,000 clones listed, roughly 13% were seen once. Germline CDR1 reads GTSNPN; CDR2 reads SVGIG (reference sequence). The CDR3 runs to 12 residues. Trimming stripped 3 bases from V and 4 bases from J, with 10 bases between. The sequencing input was naive CD4+ T cells from blood. The clonotype comes from a man between 18 and 35 years old in good health. The J gene is TRBJ2-7, the V gene TRBV30, with D perhaps matching TRBD1 (6 bases). The CDR3 coding sequence is TGTGCCTGGAGCCAAACAGGGTACGAGCAGTACTTC. Protein: CAWSQTGYEQYF.